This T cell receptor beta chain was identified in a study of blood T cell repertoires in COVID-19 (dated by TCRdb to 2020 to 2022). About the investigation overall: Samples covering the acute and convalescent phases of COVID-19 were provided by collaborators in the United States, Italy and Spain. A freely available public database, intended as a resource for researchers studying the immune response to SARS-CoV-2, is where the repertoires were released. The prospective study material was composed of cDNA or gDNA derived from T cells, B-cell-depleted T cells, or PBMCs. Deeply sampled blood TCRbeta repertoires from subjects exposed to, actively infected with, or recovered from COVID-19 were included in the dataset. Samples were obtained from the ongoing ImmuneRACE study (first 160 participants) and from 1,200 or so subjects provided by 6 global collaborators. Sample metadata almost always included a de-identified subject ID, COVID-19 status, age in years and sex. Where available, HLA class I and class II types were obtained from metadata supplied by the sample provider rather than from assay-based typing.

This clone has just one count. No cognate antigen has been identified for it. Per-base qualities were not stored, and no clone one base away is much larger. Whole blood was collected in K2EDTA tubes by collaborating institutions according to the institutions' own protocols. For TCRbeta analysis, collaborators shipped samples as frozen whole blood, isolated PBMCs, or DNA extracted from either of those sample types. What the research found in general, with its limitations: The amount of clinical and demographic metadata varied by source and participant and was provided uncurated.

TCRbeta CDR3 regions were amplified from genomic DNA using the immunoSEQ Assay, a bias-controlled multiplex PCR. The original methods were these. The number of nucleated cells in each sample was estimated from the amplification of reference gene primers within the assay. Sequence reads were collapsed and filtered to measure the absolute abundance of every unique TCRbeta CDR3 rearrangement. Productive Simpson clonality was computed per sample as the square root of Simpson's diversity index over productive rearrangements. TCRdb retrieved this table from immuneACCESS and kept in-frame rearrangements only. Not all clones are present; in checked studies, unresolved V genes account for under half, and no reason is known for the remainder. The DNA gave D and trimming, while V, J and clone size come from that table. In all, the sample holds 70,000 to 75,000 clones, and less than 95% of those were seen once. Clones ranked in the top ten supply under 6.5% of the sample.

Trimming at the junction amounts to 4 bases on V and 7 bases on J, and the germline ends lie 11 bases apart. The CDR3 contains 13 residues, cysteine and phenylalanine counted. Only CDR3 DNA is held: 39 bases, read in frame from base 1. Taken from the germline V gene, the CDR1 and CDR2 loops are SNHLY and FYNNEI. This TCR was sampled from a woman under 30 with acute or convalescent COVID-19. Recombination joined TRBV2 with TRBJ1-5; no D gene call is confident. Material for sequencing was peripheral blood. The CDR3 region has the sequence CASSVGVVQPQHF. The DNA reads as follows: TGTGCCAGCAGTGTGGGCGTGGTCCAGCCCCAGCATTTT.